This T cell receptor (beta chain) originates from a study of blood T cell repertoires in COVID-19. Study details: PBMCs, B-cell-depleted T cells, or T cells provided the cDNA or gDNA that made up the material.

TCRdb keeps only in-frame clones here, not all; method: immunoSEQ multiplex PCR. Among 200,000 to 250,000 clones, about nine tenths were seen once, and the ten largest hold approximately 10%. Seattle's cohort entered during active infection and was followed longitudinally. Sequencing was performed on peripheral blood. The receptor comes from a man aged 50 to 60 with COVID-19, enrolled during active disease.

The CDR3 DNA sequence: TGCGCCAGCAGCTTGGGCGGGGTCGGGAATTCACCCCTCCACTTT. It specifies CASSLGGVGNSPLHF. This chain uses TRBV5-1 with TRBJ1-6; D unclear. The CDR3 has 15 residues. Germline V gives CDR1 SGHRS, CDR2 YFSETQ. Trimming took off 0 bases at V and 7 bases at J, with 11 bases between the two ends.